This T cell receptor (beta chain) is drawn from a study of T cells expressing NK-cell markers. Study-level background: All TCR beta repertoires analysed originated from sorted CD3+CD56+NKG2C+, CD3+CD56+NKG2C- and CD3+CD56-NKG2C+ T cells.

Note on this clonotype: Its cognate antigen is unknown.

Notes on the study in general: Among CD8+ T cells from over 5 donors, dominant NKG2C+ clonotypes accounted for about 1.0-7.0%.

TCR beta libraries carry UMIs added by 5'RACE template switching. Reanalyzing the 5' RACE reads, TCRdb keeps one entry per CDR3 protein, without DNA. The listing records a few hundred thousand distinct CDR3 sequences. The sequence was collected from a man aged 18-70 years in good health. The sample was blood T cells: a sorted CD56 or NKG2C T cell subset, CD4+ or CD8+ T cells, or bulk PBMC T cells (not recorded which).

CDR3 residues: CSARYPGGGETQYF. The rearrangement links TRBV20-1 to TRBJ2-5; TCRdb calls TRBD1, which cannot be checked without DNA. The CDR3 length is 14 residues. The V gene's germline CDR1 is DFQATT and CDR2 SNEGSKA (reference sequence).